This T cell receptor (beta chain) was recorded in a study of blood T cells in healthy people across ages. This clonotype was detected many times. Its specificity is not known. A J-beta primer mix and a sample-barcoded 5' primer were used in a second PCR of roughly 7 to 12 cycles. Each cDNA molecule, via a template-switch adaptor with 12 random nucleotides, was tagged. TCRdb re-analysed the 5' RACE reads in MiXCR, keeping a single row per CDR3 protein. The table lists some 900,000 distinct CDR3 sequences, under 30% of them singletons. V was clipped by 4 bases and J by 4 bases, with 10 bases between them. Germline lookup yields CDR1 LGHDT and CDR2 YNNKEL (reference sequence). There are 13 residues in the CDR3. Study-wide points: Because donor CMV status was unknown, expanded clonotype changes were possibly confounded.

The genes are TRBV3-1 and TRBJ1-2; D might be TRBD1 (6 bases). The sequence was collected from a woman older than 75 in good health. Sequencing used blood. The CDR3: CASSPGQFYGYTF. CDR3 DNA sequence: TGTGCCAGCAGCCCAGGACAGTTCTATGGCTACACCTTC.